One T cell receptor beta chain is described in this entry. In this sample, this clonotype turned up many times. No cognate antigen has been identified for it. No base-level quality is on record; no much larger clone is a single base apart. Reads for this sample came from an Illumina NovaSeq 6000. Using 5'RACE with constant-segment primers, TCRalpha and TCRbeta cDNA libraries were constructed, with sample barcodes and unique molecular identifiers added in the process. Trizol reagent was used to extract RNA from every sample. Amplification of the libraries took two PCR steps, and the second step added a second sample barcode plus Illumina TruSeq adapters. The libraries were sequenced on an Illumina NovaSeq using 2 x 150 bp paired-end reads. The paper's processing steps were these. With migec v1.2.7, reads were demultiplexed and then collapsed into UMI-guided consensus sequences. Using mixcr v2.1.11, UMI consensuses were aligned to TRA and TRB V and J templates and then assembled into clonotypes. Expanded or contracted clonotypes were those called significant by both edgeR and NoisET, with noise models trained on biological replicates. edgeR calls used a false discovery rate-adjusted p below 0.01 and a log2 fold-change threshold of 1. PCA with hierarchical clustering of max-normalized trajectories of the 1000 most abundant clonotypes was used as exploratory dynamics analysis. Each responding clone was given a CD4 or CD8 phenotype based on the CD4+ and CD8+ repertoires, which had been sequenced separately. Using fastp trimming at Q25 and MiXCR clonotype assembly, TCRdb reanalyzed the public sequencing data and kept in-frame beta chains. When rows share a CDR3 protein, they turn into one entry using the most common DNA and genes. Here the V and J calls rest on TCRdb's processing, not on the authors' analysis. Recorded for this sample are approximately 250,000 distinct CDR3 sequences; 16% of them occurred a single time. Roughly a fifth of the sample is held by the ten biggest clonotypes.

This specimen belongs to a study of T-cell memory formation after mild COVID-19 (dated by TCRdb to about 2021). At the level of the whole study: TCR sequence clusters from the two donors were found to be largely donor specific. Longitudinal TCRalpha and TCRbeta repertoire sequencing tracked T-cell clones expanding and contracting after mild COVID-19 in a couple of donors. The cohort comprised two young, previously healthy adult volunteers, one female and one male. The research as a whole found: Contracting CD4+ clones appeared mostly in the CM and EM memory subsets, whereas CD8+ clones were enriched in EMRA. From day 15 to 85, contracting clones showed balanced CD4/CD8 phenotypes, whereas a second wave of clones that expanded from day 15 to 37 leaned towards CD4+. Only two mild cases were covered in the study, and larger cohorts including severe cases with pre-infection samples were considered necessary. SARS-CoV-2 specificity of the second-wave clones peaking on day 37 was not confirmed. The detection of some responding clones in pre-infection memory suggests that pre-existing cross-reactive memory T cells joined the SARS-CoV-2 response.

Ficoll-Paque density gradient centrifugation was used to isolate PBMCs. Including the terminal cysteine and phenylalanine, the CDR3 comprises 14 residues. CDR3 DNA is the only sequence kept; it has 42 bases, read in frame from the first base. The junction carries 11 bases between V and J, which are trimmed by 0 bases and 3 bases respectively. The CDR1 and CDR2 encoded by the germline V gene (reference sequence) are DFQATT and SNEGSKA. The clonotype comes from a man younger than 35 who had mild COVID-19 (a few samples of this study predate the infection). The sample titles of this study are shuffled in the database, so cell type and time point are left out; the donor was told from shared clones. Input material: PBMCs or a T cell subset sorted from them (not recorded which). The V and J genes are TRBV20-1 and TRBJ2-5; matching of 6 bases hints at TRBD1 as the D gene. The DNA reads TGCAGTGCTAGAGATGCGACAGGAAAAGAGACCCAGTACTTC. This sequence encodes CSARDATGKETQYF.